The clone carrying this T cell receptor (beta chain) showed up just a few times. Method: immunoSEQ multiplex PCR; TCRdb's copy keeps in-frame clones and lacks some. The repertoire holds fewer than 200,000 clones, around 93% seen once, with over 3.5% in the top ten. This entry comes from a study of control samples from healthy donors and cancer patients. CDR3 length equals 14 residues. The germline V gene has CDR1 SGHTA and CDR2 FQGNSA. V shed 1 base, J shed 5 bases, and the junction held 4 bases outside the gene matches. The sequence was obtained from a woman aged 55 to 70 in good health. Sequenced material: blood. The genes are TRBV7-2 and TRBJ1-2, with 7 bases lining up with TRBD1. CDR3 in DNA: TGTGCCAGCAGCTTAGGACAGGGCGTTTATGGCTACACCTTC. This encodes CASSLGQGVYGYTF.